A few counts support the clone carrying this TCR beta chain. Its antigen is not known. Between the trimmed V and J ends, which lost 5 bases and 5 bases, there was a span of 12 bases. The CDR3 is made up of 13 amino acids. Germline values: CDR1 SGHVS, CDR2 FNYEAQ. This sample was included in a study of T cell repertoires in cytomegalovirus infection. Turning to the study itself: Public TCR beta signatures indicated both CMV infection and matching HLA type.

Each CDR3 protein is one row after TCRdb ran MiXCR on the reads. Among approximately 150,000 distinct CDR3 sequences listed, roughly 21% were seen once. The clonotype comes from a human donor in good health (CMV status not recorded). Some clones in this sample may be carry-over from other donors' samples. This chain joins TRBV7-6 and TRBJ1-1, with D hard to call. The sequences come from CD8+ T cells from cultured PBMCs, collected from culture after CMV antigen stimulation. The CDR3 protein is CASSPGVATEAFF. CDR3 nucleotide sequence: TGTGCCAGCAGCCCTGGGGTGGCAACTGAAGCTTTCTTT.